These T cell receptor beta chains were read from a single sample in a study of regulatory T cells in long-lasting Graves disease. TCRdb re-derived calls from the multiplex PCR reads in MiXCR, one entry per CDR3 protein. The data show 410,000 or so distinct CDR3 sequences, under 15% seen once. Separately, the same data were catalogued under a study of T cells in Graves' hyperthyroidism and ophthalmopathy.

Sequenced material: peripheral blood mononuclear cells (PBMCs), taken at new diagnosis, from a patient treated with antithyroid drugs. The origin of the receptors is a woman aged 25 to 45 with Graves disease. Each CDR3 is given with its conserved first and last residue. The D gene is left open where the match is weak. The size entry is marked missing in some rows and otherwise reads once, few, many or a size class.

clone size	D gene	J gene	V gene	CDR3 protein	CDR3 DNA
many	TRBD2	TRBJ2-1	TRBV11-1	CASSHGDSGINEQFF	TGTGCCAGCAGCCACGGGGATAGCGGGATAAATGAGCAGTTCTTC
-	-	TRBJ2-2	TRBV18	CASSPPVGRATGELFF	TGTGCCAGCTCACCACCGGTCGGCAGGGCAACCGGGGAGCTGTTTTTT
-	-	TRBJ2-7	TRBV10-3	CAISESPLRGAGYEQYF	TGTGCCATCAGTGAGTCACCCCTTCGGGGTGCTGGGTACGAGCAGTACTTC
many	-	TRBJ2-7	TRBV30	CAWSPGSYEQYF	TGTGCCTGGAGCCCCGGATCCTACGAGCAGTACTTC
-	TRBD1	TRBJ1-1	TRBV7-9	CASGLGTEQAFF	TGTGCCAGCGGCTTAGGGACAGAGCAAGCTTTCTTT
many	TRBD2	TRBJ2-7	TRBV19	CASSIVASGRKLVHEQYF	TGTGCCAGTAGTATAGTGGCTAGCGGGAGGAAGTTAGTCCACGAGCAGTACTTC
few	-	TRBJ2-2	TRBV19	CASIELADTAGELFF	TGTGCCAGTATTGAGCTAGCCGATACCGCCGGGGAGCTGTTTTTT
many	-	TRBJ1-2	TRBV3-1	CASSQESGSYGYTF	TGTGCCAGCAGCCAAGAATCAGGGAGCTATGGCTACACCTTC
many	TRBD2	TRBJ2-5	TRBV6-2/TRBV6-3	CASSYPPRLAGGEQETQYF	TGTGCCAGCAGTTACCCCCCACGACTAGCGGGAGGGGAGCAAGAGACCCAGTACTTC
many	-	TRBJ1-1	TRBV2	CASSETVGGTNEAFF	TGTGCCAGCAGTGAGACGGTGGGGGGAACCAATGAAGCTTTCTTT
many	-	TRBJ2-1	TRBV11-2	CASSLGAATAFNEQFF	TGTGCCAGCAGCTTAGGCGCCGCTACTGCTTTTAATGAGCAGTTCTTC
-	-	TRBJ1-2	TRBV9	CASSSSLPYRYTF	TGTGCCAGCAGCTCATCCCTTCCGTATCGCTACACCTTC
few	TRBD1	TRBJ1-5	TRBV27	CASSERTGTNQPQHF	TGTGCCAGCAGTGAACGGACAGGCACCAATCAGCCCCAGCATTTT
many	-	TRBJ1-2	TRBV3-1	CASSQEFRSGYTF	TGTGCCAGCAGCCAAGAATTCCGCTCGGGCTACACCTTC
-	TRBD2	TRBJ2-1	TRBV28	CASRSSGRASNEQFF	TGTGCCAGCAGGTCCAGCGGGAGGGCTTCCAATGAGCAGTTCTTC
few	-	TRBJ2-3	TRBV27	CASSNFPRDSAVYTQYF	TGTGCCAGCAGTAACTTCCCCCGGGACTCCGCCGTTTATACGCAGTATTTT
-	-	TRBJ2-1	TRBV10-3	CAISAVSGDSYNGQFF	TGTGCCATCAGTGCTGTATCTGGAGACTCCTACAATGGGCAGTTCTTC
many	TRBD1	TRBJ1-6	TRBV3-1	CASSQQDRNSPLHF	TGTGCCAGCAGCCAACAGGACAGGAATTCACCCCTCCACTTT
many	-	TRBJ2-1	TRBV20-1	CSARGGPDWEQFF	TGCAGTGCTAGAGGCGGGCCAGACTGGGAACAGTTCTTC
few	-	TRBJ2-7	TRBV7-2	CASSLFWSSDEQYF	TGTGCCAGCAGCTTATTTTGGAGTAGCGACGAGCAGTACTTC
few	-	TRBJ2-7	TRBV10-2	CASSVGADWAF	TGCGCCAGCAGTGTAGGAGCGGACTGGGCTTTC
many	-	TRBJ2-2	TRBV27	CASSLVTGSSTGELFF	TGTGCCAGCAGTTTAGTGACAGGTTCTAGCACCGGGGAGCTGTTTTTT
many	TRBD1	TRBJ2-5	TRBV7-9	CASGGQQETQYF	TGTGCCAGCGGGGGACAGCAAGAGACCCAGTACTTC
many	-	TRBJ1-1	TRBV5-4	CASSLDWVPNTEAFF	TGTGCCAGCAGCTTGGATTGGGTCCCGAACACTGAAGCTTTCTTT
many	-	TRBJ2-2	TRBV6-1	CASRPGRWNTGELFF	TGTGCCAGCAGGCCGGGACGGTGGAACACCGGGGAGCTGTTTTTT
many	-	TRBJ2-7	TRBV7-9	CASISGSTYEQYF	TGTGCCAGCATCTCCGGCAGTACCTACGAGCAGTACTTC
-	-	TRBJ2-1	TRBV20-1	CSARDGGYEQFF	TGCAGTGCTAGAGATGGAGGGTATGAGCAGTTCTTC
-	-	TRBJ1-3	TRBV30	CAWEGKKSGNTIYF	TGTGCCTGGGAGGGGAAAAAATCTGGAAACACCATATATTTT
many	-	TRBJ2-5	TRBV12-3/TRBV12-4	CASSLAQRETQYF	TGTGCCAGCAGTTTAGCACAGCGAGAGACCCAGTACTTC
many	TRBD2	TRBJ2-2	TRBV28	CASSPPGLASTGELFF	TGTGCCAGCAGTCCGCCGGGACTAGCAAGTACCGGGGAGCTGTTTTTT
many	TRBD1	TRBJ1-5	TRBV19	CASSTTGRGTNQPQHF	TGTGCCAGTAGTACAACGGGCAGGGGGACCAATCAGCCCCAGCATTTT
-	TRBD2	TRBJ2-5	TRBV9	CASSVGREGRETQYF	TGTGCCAGCAGCGTAGGGCGGGAGGGCCGAGAGACCCAGTACTTC
many	TRBD2	TRBJ2-7	TRBV6-2/TRBV6-3	CASSEGGAYEQYF	TGTGCCAGCAGCGAGGGAGGGGCCTACGAGCAGTACTTC
once	TRBD2	TRBJ2-7	TRBV27	CASSSTRLAREQYF	TGTGCCAGCAGTTCCACAAGACTAGCGCGCGAGCAGTACTTC
many	-	TRBJ2-1	TRBV7-8	CASSFRPSAYNEQFF	TGTGCCAGCAGCTTCCGACCTAGCGCCTACAATGAGCAGTTCTTC
many	-	TRBJ2-3	TRBV30	CAWSGNQAQYF	TGTGCCTGGAGTGGTAATCAGGCGCAGTATTTT
many	-	TRBJ2-1	TRBV5-1	CASSLAHLSSYNEQFF	TGCGCCAGCAGCTTGGCCCACCTCAGCTCCTACAATGAGCAGTTCTTC
many	TRBD1	TRBJ1-6	TRBV6-4	CASSQTGVGNSPLHF	TGTGCCAGCAGTCAAACAGGGGTCGGTAATTCACCCCTCCACTTT
few	TRBD1	TRBJ2-3	TRBV20-1	CSASPRDRVFIADTQYF	TGCAGTGCTAGTCCTAGGGACAGGGTCTTTATTGCAGATACGCAGTATTTT
-	-	TRBJ1-1	TRBV28	CASRPPANTEAFF	TGTGCCAGCAGACCTCCAGCGAACACTGAAGCTTTCTTT
few	TRBD2	TRBJ2-1	TRBV7-3	CASSSGGLAGANRINEQFF	TGTGCCAGCAGCTCCGGGGGACTAGCGGGAGCGAACCGTATCAATGAGCAGTTCTTC
-	-	TRBJ2-7	TRBV5-1	CASSLQGWEQYF	TGCGCCAGCAGCTTGCAGGGGTGGGAGCAGTACTTC
many	TRBD1	TRBJ1-2	TRBV29-1	CSVEAKGTGYGYTF	TGCAGCGTTGAAGCCAAAGGGACAGGTTATGGCTACACCTTC
-	TRBD2	TRBJ2-3	TRBV4-1	CASSQDPAGASTDTQYF	TGCGCCAGCAGCCAAGATCCGGCGGGAGCTAGCACAGATACGCAGTATTTT
few	-	TRBJ2-1	TRBV6-1	CASTDSGEQFF	TGTGCCAGCACCGACTCTGGTGAGCAGTTCTTC
many	-	TRBJ1-1	TRBV12-3/TRBV12-4	CASSRTQAFF	TGTGCCAGCAGCCGGACACAAGCTTTCTTT
few	-	TRBJ2-1	TRBV2	CARQVSSHNEQFF	TGTGCCAGGCAGGTTAGCTCCCACAATGAGCAGTTCTTC
-	-	TRBJ2-1	TRBV30	CAWCTPPEKKFF	TGTGCCTGGTGCACCCCCCCAGAAAAGAAGTTCTTC
many	-	TRBJ2-4	TRBV12-3/TRBV12-4	CASSFPRGMGIQYF	TGTGCCAGCAGTTTCCCCCGGGGAATGGGCATTCAGTACTTC
many	TRBD1	TRBJ1-1	TRBV2	CASSEALLTGDNTEAFF	TGTGCCAGCAGTGAAGCCCTTTTGACAGGGGACAACACTGAAGCTTTCTTT
many	-	TRBJ2-5	TRBV28	CASSTLGDWTKPRTETQYF	TGTGCCAGCAGTACTTTGGGGGACTGGACCAAACCCAGGACGGAGACCCAGTACTTC
many	-	TRBJ2-7	TRBV7-8	CASSLADISSYEQYF	TGTGCCAGCAGCTTAGCAGATATCAGCTCCTACGAGCAGTACTTC
-	-	TRBJ2-1	TRBV6-2/TRBV6-3	CASSCSHSARDNEQFF	TGTGCCAGCAGTTGCTCTCACAGCGCGAGGGACAATGAGCAGTTCTTC
many	-	TRBJ2-1	TRBV7-3	CASSRLHRGASNEQFF	TGTGCCAGCAGCCGCCTCCATCGGGGGGCGAGCAATGAGCAGTTCTTC